This passage covers 22 T cell receptor beta chains from one sample sequenced in a study of blood T cell repertoires in COVID-19. Only in-frame clones appear in the TCRdb table, and some are missing; sequencing was by immunoSEQ multiplex PCR. The data contain 200,000 to 300,000 clones, around nine tenths of them singletons. The sample was peripheral blood. The receptors were sampled from a man aged 40-49 years who had recovered from COVID-19.

This chain links TRBV12-3 or TRBV12-4 with TRBJ2-7; D might be TRBD2 (5 bases). Trimming pared 6 bases from V and 6 bases from J, leaving 12 bases between. The CDR3 runs to 12 residues. For the CDR3, the DNA is TGTGCCAGCAGCGCGGGCCGCCTCGAGCAGTACTTC. Residues: CASSAGRLEQYF.

The chain has TRBV4-3 and TRBJ2-1; the match to TRBD1 covers 7 bases. Germline CDR1 and CDR2: LGHNA and YSLEER. V trimming: 3 bases; J trimming: 8 bases; junction bases outside the gene matches: 10. The length of the CDR3 is 15 residues. The chain's CDR3 is CASSQSIGTVYEQFF. The DNA of the CDR3 is TGCGCCAGCAGCCAGAGCATAGGGACAGTGTATGAGCAGTTCTTC.

This sequence joins TRBV10-3 and TRBJ2-3; tentatively, D is TRBD1 (7 bases). CDR1 and CDR2 from the germline V gene are ENHRY and SYGVKD. Trimming removed 10 bases at V and 2 bases at J, with 16 bases between. The CDR3 length is 14 residues. CDR3 protein: CATRDSGPTDTQYF. CDR3 DNA sequence: TGTGCCACCCGGGACAGCGGGCCCACAGATACGCAGTATTTT.

The gene calls are TRBV7-2 and TRBJ2-5; TRBD2 matches 15 bases. J was trimmed by 4 bases and V by 5 bases; bases with no gene match: 8. This CDR3 has 17 residues. Per the germline V gene, CDR1 is SGHTA and CDR2 is FQGNSA. The CDR3 spells CASSTWTSGGAGETQYF. CDR3 sequence (DNA): TGTGCCAGCAGCACCTGGACTAGCGGGGGGGCCGGAGAGACCCAGTACTTC.

V usage is TRBV5-4 and J usage is TRBJ2-3; D might be TRBD1 (6 bases). This CDR3 spans 13 amino acids. Per the germline V gene, CDR1 is SGHNT and CDR2 is YYREEE (reference sequence). CDR3 amino acids: CAMVGGLTDTQYF. The CDR3 DNA reads as TGTGCTATGGTTGGGGGCCTTACAGATACGCAGTATTTT. Variable domain in full (rest from reference TRBV5-4 and TRBJ2-3): ETGVTQSPTHLIKTRGQQVTLRCSSQSGHNTVSWYQQALGQGPQFIFQYYREEENGRGNFPPRFSGLQFPNYSSELNVNALELDDSALYLCAMVGGLTDTQYFGPGTRLTVL.

This clone was recorded only once. V gene TRBV6-2 or TRBV6-3 combines with J gene TRBJ1-5; D might be TRBD1 (5 bases). Trimming stripped 1 base from V and 9 bases from J, with 16 bases between. The V gene's germline CDR1 is MNHEY and CDR2 SVGEGT. The CDR3 runs 15 residues. DNA for the CDR3: TGTGCCAGCAGTTACTTAAGGGGCGCCACGGGGCCCCAGCATTTT. Translation: CASSYLRGATGPQHF.

The V and J genes are TRBV5-1 and TRBJ1-1; D is possibly TRBD1 (6 bases). Germline CDR1 is SGHRS and CDR2 is YFSETQ. This CDR3 region has 11 residues. V shed 5 bases and J shed 11 bases, with 13 bases lying between them. The CDR3 protein is CASRGRGEAFF. CDR3 DNA sequence: TGCGCCAGCAGGGGCAGGGGTGAGGCTTTCTTT.

This sequence joins TRBV7-9 and TRBJ1-2, with unresolved D. This CDR3 has 15 amino acids. Trimming removed 5 bases from V and 5 bases from J, with 18 bases in between. The germline CDR1 and CDR2 sequences are SEHNR and FQNEAQ (reference sequence). The CDR3 sequence: CASSTAGLLKYGYTF. Here the CDR3 DNA reads TGTGCCAGCAGCACGGCAGGTTTGTTAAAGTATGGCTACACCTTC.

The rearrangement uses TRBV5-4 and TRBJ2-3; 10 bases fit TRBD2. Trimming cost V 0 bases and J 6 bases; bases outside gene matches: 10. Germline values: CDR1 SGHNT, CDR2 YYREEE (reference sequence). There are 17 residues in the CDR3. CDR3 DNA: TGTGCCAGCAGCTTGGCCGGCAGCGGGGGGGCCTATGATACGCAGTATTTT. This codes for CASSLAGSGGAYDTQYF.

The chain employs TRBV5-1 and TRBJ2-1, with TRBD2 identical over 14 bases. CDR1 is SGHRS and CDR2 is YFSETQ in the germline V gene. This CDR3 comprises 19 residues. V gave up 2 bases and J gave up 1 base; unmatched junction bases: 8. CDR3 loop: CASSFPPTSGRGSYNEQFF. CDR3 bases: TGCGCCAGCAGCTTTCCGCCGACTAGCGGGAGGGGATCCTACAATGAGCAGTTCTTC. The complete variable domain, with remaining parts taken from reference TRBV5-1 and TRBJ2-1, reads KAGVTQTPRYLIKTRGQQVTLSCSPISGHRSVSWYQQTPGQGLQFLFEYFSETQRNKGNFPGRFSGRQFSNSRSEMNVSTLELGDSALYLCASSFPPTSGRGSYNEQFFGPGTRLTVL.

The chain employs TRBV2 and TRBJ1-1, with TRBD1 identical over 7 bases. The CDR3 spans 14 residues. The V and J ends lost 5 bases and 4 bases, in that order; junction bases with no gene match: 7. Germline lookup yields CDR1 SNHLY and CDR2 FYNNEI. The CDR3 sequence: CASSRGGAGTEAFF. CDR3 coding DNA: TGTGCCAGCAGTAGAGGGGGCGCCGGCACTGAAGCTTTCTTT.

The chain joins TRBV19 to TRBJ2-2; TRBD2 matches 13 bases. The V segment lost 7 bases and the J segment 6 bases; nucleotides outside the gene matches: 8. Germline V gives CDR1 LNHDA, CDR2 SQIVND (reference sequence). CDR3 length: 16 residues. The CDR3 is CASTLGTSGIAGELFF. DNA for the CDR3: TGTGCCAGTACCCTAGGGACTAGCGGGATAGCCGGGGAGCTGTTTTTT.

The chain recombines TRBV5-1 with TRBJ2-5; 13 bases match TRBD2. J was trimmed by 5 bases and V by 4 bases; bases with no gene match: 8. CDR1 is SGHRS, CDR2 YFSETQ, per germline. This CDR3 has 16 residues. CDR3 sequence: CASSAGLAGAEETQYF. DNA for the CDR3: TGCGCCAGCAGCGCAGGACTAGCGGGAGCGGAGGAGACCCAGTACTTC.

V is TRBV5-1 and J is TRBJ2-1; D perhaps matches TRBD2 (5 bases). The CDR3 consists of 15 residues. The V end was cut by 4 bases, the J end by 1 base, with 12 bases between. Germline V gene data show CDR1 as SGHRS and CDR2 as YFSETQ. The CDR3 nucleotides are TGCGCCAGCAGCCCAACCCCGGGGTCCTACAATGAGCAGTTCTTC. Translation: CASSPTPGSYNEQFF.

The rearrangement joins TRBV5-6 to TRBJ1-6; 8 nucleotides agree with TRBD1. The V segment lost 4 bases and the J segment 3 bases; nucleotides outside the gene matches: 9. The CDR3 has 17 amino acids. Germline V gives CDR1 SGHDT, CDR2 YYEEEE. The CDR3 protein is CASSSTTGGIYNSPLHF. Here the CDR3 DNA reads TGTGCCAGCAGCAGCACAACAGGGGGAATCTATAATTCACCCCTCCACTTT.

V is TRBV21-1 and J is TRBJ1-5; the table's D call, TRBD1, has no DNA check behind it. TRBV21-1 is a listed pseudogene. The CDR3 loop spans 13 amino acids. CDR3 DNA: TGTGCCAGCCATAGACAGGGAGGTCAGCCCCAGCATTTT. Translated: CASHRQGGQPQHF.

The chain combines TRBV7-6 with TRBJ1-3, with unresolved D. Trimming removed 0 bases from V and 0 bases from J, with 9 bases in between. Germline V CDR1 and CDR2: SGHVS, FNYEAQ. This CDR3 spans 16 amino acids. The CDR3 here is CASSLARAGSGNTIYF. In DNA form, the CDR3 reads TGTGCCAGCAGCTTAGCGCGGGCGGGCTCTGGAAACACCATATATTTT.

The chain combines TRBV12-1 with TRBJ1-5. TRBV12-1 is recorded as a pseudogene. The CDR3 extends over 13 amino acids. CDR3 nucleotides: TGTGCCAGCAGCCCCCGGGGCAATCAGCCCCAGCATTTT. Its translation is CASSPRGNQPQHF.

V and J are TRBV19 and TRBJ1-2; 9 nucleotides line up with TRBD1. Germline CDR1 is LNHDA and CDR2 is SQIVND (reference sequence). The CDR3 totals 16 residues. With 2 bases clipped from V and 6 bases from J, the junction kept 10 bases outside the gene matches. The CDR3 DNA sequence: TGTGCCAGTAGTATAAGTCCGGGACAGGGATTTCATGGCTACACCTTC. This translates into CASSISPGQGFHGYTF.

This chain connects TRBV3-1 (or the pseudogene TRBV3-2) to TRBJ2-7, with a possible D match to TRBD1 (5 bases). CDR1 and CDR2 (germline): LGHDT, YNNKEL (reference sequence). V shed 1 base and J shed 2 bases, with 12 bases lying between them. The CDR3 consists of 15 residues. CDR3 DNA: TGTGCCAGCAGCCAAGTGAACAGGAGACCCTACGAGCAGTACTTC. Translated, it gives CASSQVNRRPYEQYF.

The J gene is TRBJ1-4, the V gene TRBV6-5; D gene ambiguous. CDR3 length: 14 amino acids. Looked up from germline, CDR1 is MNHEY and CDR2 is SVGAGI. The V end was cut by 6 bases, the J end by 7 bases, with 15 bases between. The CDR3 loop is CASSRTQRVEKLFF. The CDR3, as DNA: TGTGCCAGCAGCCGAACACAGCGGGTTGAAAAACTGTTTTTT.

The chain uses TRBV7-2 and TRBJ2-1; 8 nucleotides match TRBD2. The length of the CDR3 is 15 residues. V was clipped by 5 bases and J by 6 bases; unmatched bases: 9. Germline CDR1 and CDR2: SGHTA and FQGNSA. CDR3 loop: CASSKTGGPGNEQFF. DNA for the CDR3: TGTGCCAGCAGCAAGACGGGGGGGCCTGGCAATGAGCAGTTCTTC.